This entry lists 10 T cell receptor beta chains sequenced from one sample in a study of blood T cells in healthy people across ages. Together with a sample-barcoded 5' primer, a J-beta primer mix was included in a second PCR lasting about 7 to 11 cycles. TCRdb reprocessed the 5' RACE reads via MiXCR and lists one record per CDR3 protein. The data contain around 870,000 distinct CDR3 sequences, about 28% of them singletons. Sequencing was carried out using blood. Receptors originate from a woman aged 80 or older in good health.

This clonotype was seen a few times. V is TRBV5-1 and J is TRBJ1-1; a weak D match, TRBD1 (5 bases). V was pared by 0 bases and J by 4 bases, with 13 bases between. The germline V gene has CDR1 SGHRS and CDR2 YFSETQ. There are 15 residues in the CDR3. CDR3 region: CASSLESRGGTEAFF. CDR3 nucleotide sequence: TGCGCCAGCAGCTTGGAATCGAGGGGTGGCACTGAAGCTTTCTTT.

The sample holds a few counts of this clonotype. A much larger clone differs by one base, so this may be a read error. This chain joins TRBV6-5 and TRBJ1-6; tentative D call: TRBD1 (5 bases). The CDR3 spans 15 residues. The V and J ends lost 10 bases and 7 bases respectively, with 20 bases between them. The germline V gene has CDR1 MNHEY and CDR2 SVGAGI. DNA for the CDR3: TGTGCCAACAGGACGCTGGGACGGGGGAATTCACCCCTCCACTTT. It codes for CANRTLGRGNSPLHF.

The chain employs TRBV10-3 and TRBJ2-7, with 9 bases lining up with TRBD2. With the DNA end fitting TRBJ2-5 better, the J assignment may be wrong. CDR1 is ENHRY and CDR2 is SYGVKD in the germline V gene. The CDR3 is 17 amino acids. The CDR3 coding sequence is TGTGCCATCAGTGAGTCGGGACTAGCCACGGGGAAAGAGACCCAGTACTTC. Amino acids: CAISESGLATGKETQYF.

The chain joins TRBV20-1 to TRBJ2-1, with 7 positions matching TRBD2. The length of the CDR3 is 14 residues. The ends lost 6 bases at V and 7 bases at J; junction bases unmatched: 12. Germline CDR1 DFQATT, CDR2 SNEGSKA (reference sequence). The CDR3 region is CSANLAVKANEQFF. The CDR3 DNA reads TGCAGTGCAAACCTAGCGGTCAAGGCGAATGAGCAGTTCTTC.

The DNA for the CDR3 is TGTGCCAGCAGCTTAGGTCGAAGGACAGGGGTTTACGAGCAGTACTTC. It specifies CASSLGRRTGVYEQYF. The rearrangement links TRBV7-9 to TRBJ2-7, with 9 bases matching TRBD1. Germline V CDR1 and CDR2: SEHNR, FQNEAQ (reference sequence). Losses at the gene ends were 1 base for V and 4 bases for J; bases not matched to a gene: 8. The CDR3 is 16 amino acids.

Concerning this clonotype: This may arise from a read error, as a much more abundant clone is one base away. The CDR3 reads CSAFSGGSYNEQYF. The CDR3 DNA sequence: TGCAGTGCTTTTAGCGGGGGCTCCTACAATGAGCAGTACTTC. The gene calls are TRBV20-1 and TRBJ2-1; 9 bases line up with TRBD2. Judging by the DNA end, TRBJ2-7 fits better; the J call may be wrong. Germline V gene sequence: CDR1 DFQATT, CDR2 SNEGSKA (reference sequence). The CDR3 spans 14 residues.

In this sample, this clonotype turned up a few times. The chain recombines TRBV20-1 with TRBJ2-5, with D perhaps being TRBD1 or TRBD2 (5 bases each). CDR1 DFQATT and CDR2 SNEGSKA come from the germline V gene (reference sequence). V was clipped by 3 bases and J by 1 base, with 30 bases between them. The CDR3 consists of 20 residues. CDR3 nucleotides: TGCAGTGCTAGTTCGCTCGCAGTGCTAGCCCAGGGAACCTCCCAAGAGACCCAGTACTTC. Its translation is CSASSLAVLAQGTSQETQYF.

The chain joins TRBV20-1 to TRBJ1-2, with 9 positions matching TRBD1. This CDR3 is 13 amino acids long. The ends lost 7 bases at V and 7 bases at J; junction bases unmatched: 10. The germline CDR1 and CDR2 sequences are DFQATT and SNEGSKA (reference sequence). DNA of the CDR3: TGCAGTGTCCCCAAGGGACAGGGCTCTGGCTACACCTTC. It translates to CSVPKGQGSGYTF.

This chain joins TRBV2 and TRBJ2-1; D is possibly TRBD1 or TRBD2 (5 bases each). Per germline, CDR1 SNHLY and CDR2 FYNNEI. The CDR3 spans 13 residues. Trimming removed 2 bases at V and 12 bases at J, with 14 bases between. CDR3 in amino acids: CASSERRDHGQFF. The CDR3 bases are TGTGCCAGCAGTGAACGCAGGGACCATGGGCAGTTCTTC.

In its sample, this clonotype was seen a few times. The CDR3 bases are TGTGCCAGCAGCCCCGTATGGGGGTTAGAGAAAAACATTCAGTACTTC. It is translated as CASSPVWGLEKNIQYF. The chain is built from TRBV6-1 and TRBJ2-4; D may be TRBD1 or TRBD2 (5 bases each). In germline, CDR1 is MNHNS, CDR2 SASEGT. The CDR3 extends over 16 amino acids. Trimming cost V 6 bases and J 4 bases, with 19 bases left between them.